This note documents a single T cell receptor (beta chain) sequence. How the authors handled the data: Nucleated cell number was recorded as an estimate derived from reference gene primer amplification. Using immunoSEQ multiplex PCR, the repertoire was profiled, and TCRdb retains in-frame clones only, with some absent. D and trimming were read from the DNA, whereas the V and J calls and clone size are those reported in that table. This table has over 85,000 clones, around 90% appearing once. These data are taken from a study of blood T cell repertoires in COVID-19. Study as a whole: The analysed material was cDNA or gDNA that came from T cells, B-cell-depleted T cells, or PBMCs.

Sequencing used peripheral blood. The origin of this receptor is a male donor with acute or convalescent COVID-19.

The CDR3 is CASSQRGGGDNEQFF. The CDR3 DNA reads TGTGCCAGCAGCCAACGGGGAGGGGGGGACAATGAGCAGTTCTTC. This rearrangement joins TRBV6-5 to TRBJ2-1, with D possibly matching TRBD2 (7 bases). V lost 6 bases, J lost 5 bases, and 17 bases lay in between. The CDR3 loop spans 15 amino acids. CDR1 and CDR2 (germline): MNHEY, SVGAGI.